These 15 T cell receptor beta chains were all obtained from the same sample, sequenced in a study of regulatory and conventional T cells in RAG deficiency (TCRdb year 2017). Library preparation used the immunoSEQ multiplex PCR assay. TCRdb provides this immuneACCESS table in a form limited to in-frame rearrangements. Some clones are lacking; in checked studies, under half of them reflect an unresolved V gene, and why the rest are absent is not known. The table for this sample lists tens of thousands of clones; 85% to 90% of them were counted only once. The top ten constitute about 0.53% of the sample. Before genomic DNA was extracted, conventional CD4+ T cells were isolated from blood as CD25-low CD127-high cells. These same data were also listed under a study on regulatory T cells. Per the second study: In the multiplex PCR, 52 forward TRBV primers and 13 reverse TRBJ primers were used, and assay-based and computational corrections were applied for amplification bias.

Input material: CD4+ effector T cells sorted from blood. The receptor source for this set is a human donor in good health.

The rearrangement joins TRBV18 to TRBJ1-5; TRBD1 is a possible D gene (6 bases). This CDR3 has 15 residues. V gave up 6 bases and J gave up 4 bases, with 16 bases separating them. Germline assignment: CDR1 KGHSH and CDR2 LQKENI. CDR3 bases: TGTGCCAGCTCCCTCCGACAGGAAAGGAATCAGCCCCAGCATTTT. Its protein product is CASSLRQERNQPQHF.

This sequence joins TRBV6-5 and TRBJ1-5; D gene unclear. The V and J ends lost 6 bases and 3 bases respectively, with 15 bases between them. Germline V CDR1 and CDR2: MNHEY, SVGAGI. The CDR3 consists of 15 residues. The CDR3: CASSVLRGDNQPQHF. As DNA, the CDR3 is TGTGCCAGCAGCGTTCTCCGGGGTGACAATCAGCCCCAGCATTTT.

The CDR3 region is CASSEDFSNTEAFF. Here the CDR3 DNA reads TGTGCCAGCAGTGAAGACTTTTCGAACACTGAAGCTTTCTTT. This chain joins TRBV6-4 and TRBJ1-1; unclear D gene. Germline values: CDR1 MRHNA, CDR2 SNTAGT. V shed 3 bases and J shed 1 base, with 9 bases lying between them. The CDR3 is 14 residues long.

In its sample, this clone was seen once. V and J are TRBV7-9 and TRBJ2-5; no clear D. CDR1 and CDR2 (germline): SEHNR, FQNEAQ (reference sequence). Trimming stripped 0 bases from V and 1 base from J, with 12 bases between. This CDR3 region has 16 residues. The CDR3 region is CASSLAKPFFQETQYF. CDR3 DNA sequence: TGTGCCAGCAGCTTAGCGAAACCTTTTTTCCAAGAGACCCAGTACTTC.

The CDR3 coding sequence is TGTGCCAGCAGTCCCGGACAGGTTTGGAACGAGCAGTACTTC. Translation gives CASSPGQVWNEQYF. The rearrangement links TRBV6-1 to TRBJ2-7; 7 nucleotides line up with TRBD1. This CDR3 spans 14 amino acids. Germline V gene sequence: CDR1 MNHNS, CDR2 SASEGT. The V and J ends lost 5 bases and 5 bases, in that order; junction bases with no gene match: 9.

The gene calls are TRBV6-5 and TRBJ1-4; D uncertain. CDR1 is MNHEY and CDR2 is SVGAGI in the germline V gene. The CDR3 spans 13 residues. Trimming removed 5 bases at V and 5 bases at J, with 9 bases between. In nucleotides, the CDR3 is TGTGCCAGCAGTCCCGGGATGAATGAAAAACTGTTTTTT. Translation gives CASSPGMNEKLFF.

The chain is built from TRBV2 and TRBJ2-7, with 10 bases lining up with TRBD2. The CDR3 is 13 residues long. Per germline, CDR1 SNHLY and CDR2 FYNNEI. J was trimmed by 2 bases and V by 6 bases; bases with no gene match: 1. CDR3 protein: CASRLAGPYEQYF. In DNA form, the CDR3 reads TGTGCCAGCAGACTAGCGGGGCCCTACGAGCAGTACTTC.

The chain has TRBV4-2 and TRBJ1-5, with TRBD1 as a possible D gene (6 bases). Looked up from germline, CDR1 is LGHNA and CDR2 is YNFKEQ. The CDR3 contains 15 residues. Trimming removed 5 bases from V and 7 bases from J, with 18 bases in between. DNA of the CDR3: TGTGCCAGCAGCACAAGACAGGCCAAGGGGCAGCCCCAGCATTTT. It translates to CASSTRQAKGQPQHF.

V gene TRBV18 combines with J gene TRBJ2-7; D is unclear. Trimming removed 5 bases from V and 0 bases from J, with 11 bases in between. Per the germline V gene, CDR1 is KGHSH and CDR2 is LQKENI. The length of the CDR3 is 14 residues. The chain's CDR3 is CASSTAKSSYEQYF. DNA of the CDR3: TGTGCCAGCTCAACGGCCAAGAGCTCCTACGAGCAGTACTTC. Drawing the rest from reference TRBV18 and TRBJ2-7, the complete variable domain is NAGVMQNPRHLVRRRGQEARLRCSPMKGHSHVYWYRQLPEEGLKFMVYLQKENIIDESGMPKERFSAEFPKEGPSILRIQQVVRGDSAAYFCASSTAKSSYEQYFGPGTRLTVT.

CDR3 sequence: CASSQEALAGLYEQYF. DNA of the CDR3: TGCGCCAGCAGCCAAGAGGCACTAGCGGGACTCTACGAGCAGTACTTC. The chain has TRBV4-1 and TRBJ2-7; 10 bases are shared with TRBD2. CDR1 and CDR2 (germline): MGHRA, YSYEKL. This CDR3 has 16 amino acids. Trimming took 0 bases from V and 3 from J; bases not matched to a gene: 5.

The V gene is TRBV28, the J gene TRBJ2-7, with 7 bases fitting TRBD1. The CDR3 runs 13 residues. V lost 7 bases and J lost 5; bases outside the gene matches: 8. CDR1 is MDHEN, CDR2 SYDVKM, per germline. CDR3 loop: CASKVDRVHEQYF. The CDR3 region has the DNA TGTGCCAGCAAAGTAGACAGGGTACACGAGCAGTACTTC.

A single count supports this clone. The chain uses TRBV29-1 and TRBJ2-7, with D tentatively TRBD1 or TRBD2 (6 bases each). Trimming pared 3 bases from V and 0 bases from J, leaving 15 bases between. Germline V gene lookup returns CDR1 SQVTM and CDR2 ANQGSEA. The CDR3 is made up of 15 amino acids. CDR3 loop: CSVDRVGGPSYEQYF. Written as DNA, the CDR3 is TGCAGCGTTGACCGCGTAGGGGGGCCCTCCTACGAGCAGTACTTC.

The chain recombines TRBV11-3 with TRBJ1-1, with D tentatively TRBD1 (6 bases). The CDR3 covers 16 residues. Germline CDR1 and CDR2: SGHNT and YENEEA. Trimming left V 1 base short and J 0 bases short, with 12 bases between. For the CDR3, the DNA is TGTGCCAGCAGCTTAGCCTTAACAGGGTTGAACACTGAAGCTTTCTTT. It yields the protein CASSLALTGLNTEAFF.

The chain uses TRBV5-6 and TRBJ1-5; D not resolved. Germline-derived CDR1 and CDR2 are SGHDT and YYEEEE. The CDR3 has 16 amino acids. Trimming shortened V by 1 base and J by 1 base, and 12 bases separated the two germline ends. The CDR3 DNA reads TGTGCCAGCAGCTTGTTAGGAGGGCAAAGCAATCAGCCCCAGCATTTT. Translation gives CASSLLGGQSNQPQHF. The whole variable domain, remainder taken from reference TRBV5-6 and TRBJ1-5, is DAGVTQSPTHLIKTRGQQVTLRCSPKSGHDTVSWYQQALGQGPQFIFQYYEEEERQRGNFPDRFSGHQFPNYSSELNVNALLLGDSALYLCASSLLGGQSNQPQHFGDGTRLSIL.

This clone was seen just once. The genes are TRBV9 and TRBJ2-3; maybe TRBD2 (5 bases). CDR1 and CDR2 from the germline V gene are SGDLS and YYNGEE. The CDR3 is 12 residues long. V shed 0 bases and J shed 8 bases, with 7 bases lying between them. CDR3 loop: CASSVGEGTQYF. In DNA form, the CDR3 reads TGTGCCAGCAGCGTAGGTGAGGGTACGCAGTATTTT.